The 2 T cell receptor beta chains reported below all come from one sample, sequenced in a study of OX40 agonist ivuxolimab in advanced cancers. Using immunoSEQ multiplex PCR, the repertoire was profiled, and TCRdb retains in-frame clones only, with some absent. The sample shows approximately 11,000 clones, over 60% of them seen only once. The specimen was CD4+ or CD8+ T cells sorted from blood, collected in a trial of the OX40 agonist ivuxolimab. These receptors were collected from an adult with an advanced solid tumor such as melanoma, head and neck, liver or kidney cancer.

The chain combines TRBV7-9 with TRBJ2-7; D remains unclear. V lost 5 bases to trimming and J lost 4 bases, with 9 bases between them. Germline CDR1 is SEHNR and CDR2 is FQNEAQ (reference sequence). This CDR3 comprises 12 residues. CDR3 protein: CASSKEPYEQYF. DNA of the CDR3: TGTGCCAGCAGCAAGGAACCTTACGAGCAGTACTTC. Variable domain in full (rest from reference TRBV7-9 and TRBJ2-7): DTGVSQNPRHKITKRGQNVTFRCDPISEHNRLYWYRQTLGQGPEFLTYFQNEAQLEKSRLLSDRFSAERPKGSFSTLEIQRTEQGDSAMYLCASSKEPYEQYFGPGTRLTVT.

There are a few counts of this clone. This sequence joins TRBV30 and TRBJ2-1; TRBD1 matches 12 bases. This CDR3 is 14 amino acids long. CDR1 GTSNPN and CDR2 SVGIG come from the germline V gene (reference sequence). With 8 bases clipped from V and 7 bases from J, the junction kept 9 bases outside the gene matches. The CDR3 loop is CARSSGQGANEQFF. In DNA, the CDR3 is TGTGCCCGCAGCTCGGGACAGGGGGCGAATGAGCAGTTCTTC.